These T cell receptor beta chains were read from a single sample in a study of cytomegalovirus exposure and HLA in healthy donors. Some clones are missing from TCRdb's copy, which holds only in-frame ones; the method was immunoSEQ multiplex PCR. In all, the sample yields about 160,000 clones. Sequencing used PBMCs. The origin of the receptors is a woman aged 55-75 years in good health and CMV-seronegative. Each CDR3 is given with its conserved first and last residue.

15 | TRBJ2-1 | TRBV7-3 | CASSLIAGGYNEQFF
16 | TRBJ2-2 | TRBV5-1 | CASRRAGQGNTGELFF
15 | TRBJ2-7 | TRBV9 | CASSVGRGDPYEQYF
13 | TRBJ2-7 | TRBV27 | CASSLQGAYEQYF
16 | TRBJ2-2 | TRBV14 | CASSRYRGMDTGELFF
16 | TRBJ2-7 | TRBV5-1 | CASSLIPGLISYEQYF
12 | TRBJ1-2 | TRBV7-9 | CASSPEKGLSNF
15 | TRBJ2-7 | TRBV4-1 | CASSQADREMGEQYF
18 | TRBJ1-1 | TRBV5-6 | CASSLGPGTGGMNTEAFF
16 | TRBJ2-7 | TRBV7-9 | CASSLAGRGGSYEQYF
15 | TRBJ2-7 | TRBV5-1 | CASSFGRVLRYEQYF
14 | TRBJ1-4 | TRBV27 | CASSSGLRFEKLFF
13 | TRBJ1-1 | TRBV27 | CASSFSVNTEAFF
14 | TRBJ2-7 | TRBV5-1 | CASSFSGQGREQYF
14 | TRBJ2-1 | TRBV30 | CAWSGRGVYNEQFF
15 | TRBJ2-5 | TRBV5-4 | CASNLGGTGLRTQYF
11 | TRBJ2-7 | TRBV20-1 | CSGHNSYEQYF
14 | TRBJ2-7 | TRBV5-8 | CASSLGTIWGEQYF
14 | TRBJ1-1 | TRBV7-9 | CASSPYRGNTEAFF
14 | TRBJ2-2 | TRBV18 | CASSRVPEAGELFF
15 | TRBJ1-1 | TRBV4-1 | CASSQERPFNTEAFF
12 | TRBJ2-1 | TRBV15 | CATGQPRNEQFF
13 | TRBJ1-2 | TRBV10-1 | CASRTDGDYGYTF
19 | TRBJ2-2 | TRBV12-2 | CASRPSIDWAAGGSGELFF
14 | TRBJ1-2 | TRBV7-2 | CASSLDRGNYGYTF
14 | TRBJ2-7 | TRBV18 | CASSLGLNPYEQYF
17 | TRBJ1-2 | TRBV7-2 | CASSLVWVSASYYGYTF
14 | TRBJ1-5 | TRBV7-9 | CASSSQRSNQPQHF
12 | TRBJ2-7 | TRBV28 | CASGDREYEQYF
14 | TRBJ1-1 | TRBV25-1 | CASSEGAEYTEAFF
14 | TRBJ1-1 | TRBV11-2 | CASSFDRGNTEAFF
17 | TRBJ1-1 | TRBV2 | CASSPTLRTGSGTEAFF
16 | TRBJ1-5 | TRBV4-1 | CASSPLGGASNQPQHF
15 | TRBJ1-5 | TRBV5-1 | CASSLAGDLNQPQHF
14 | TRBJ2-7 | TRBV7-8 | CASSLDIGGYEQYF
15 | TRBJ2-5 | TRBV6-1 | CATTSGHPRGETQYF
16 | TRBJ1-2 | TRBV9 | CASSVDHGQGAHGYTF
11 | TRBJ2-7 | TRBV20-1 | CSAPRGLEQYF
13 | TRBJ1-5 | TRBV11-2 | CASSGTGNQPQHF
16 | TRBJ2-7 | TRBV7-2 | CASSSAWGEEPYEQYF
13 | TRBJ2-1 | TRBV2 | CASSGTSGQGPFF
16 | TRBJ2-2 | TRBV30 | CAWSSGTSGSTGELFF
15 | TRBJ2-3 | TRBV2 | CASQDLTSDTDTQYF
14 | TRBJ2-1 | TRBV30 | CAWSPRSSYNEQFF
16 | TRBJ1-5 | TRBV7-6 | CASSLGSRDRVQPQHF
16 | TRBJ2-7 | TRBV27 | CASSLYRDRGAYEQYF
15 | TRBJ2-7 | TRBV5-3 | CARRPGLAVTYEQYF
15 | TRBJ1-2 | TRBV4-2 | CASSQAGGYNYGYTF
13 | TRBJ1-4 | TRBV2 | CASLEGSNEKLFF
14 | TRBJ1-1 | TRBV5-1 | CASRYRGRDTEAFF